This TCR beta chain was identified during a study of shared clonotypes between healthy human individuals (dated by TCRdb to 2020 to 2021). As for the study more broadly: The cohort comprised a couple of women and a few men aged 18 to 49 years. Between about 0.94 and 8.9 billion PBMCs per donor were obtained by leukapheresis. Different laboratories and diverse techniques were used to prepare libraries and sequence TCR repertoires, to increase sequencing depth and limit assay-specific biases. Per donor, three plates each were used for CD4 naive and CD4 memory, two for CD8 naive, and one for CD8 memory. To estimate repertoire size and how much clonotypes are shared between individuals, the study performed deep sequencing of blood TCR repertoires from a few healthy adults.

Healthy HIV-negative adults with no recently reported acute infections or vaccinations were included as donors. Every donor was a Caucasian adult living in Nashville, Tennessee, USA. CD4+ T cells were enriched by magnetic negative selection; naive cells were then positively selected on CD45RA, and the negative fraction formed the memory subset. After blood collection by leukapheresis, PBMCs were isolated using Ficoll-Histopaque density gradient centrifugation and then cryopreserved in the vapor phase of liquid nitrogen. Analytical flow cytometry was used to check the purity and quantity of each magnetically sorted T cell population. Genomic DNA was isolated from each sorted fraction and quantified by UV absorbance on a Nanodrop 2000c. Points on this clone: Its antigen is unknown. Per-nucleotide qualities are absent, and no much larger clonotype sits a single base away.

Using the deep immunoSEQ assay, TCR CDR3 regions were amplified from genomic DNA by multiplex PCR. Extracted genomic DNA from each cell subset was distributed evenly across all wells of several immunoSEQ 96-well plates, and each plate was treated as a replicate. Each replicate PCR for sorted subsets received around 0.2 ug genomic DNA, equal to 30,000 or so T cell genomes. Purified libraries were measured with a Qubit 3.0 fluorometer, size-checked on a Bioanalyzer 2100, and measured again with the KAPA Library Quantification kit. Every immunoSEQ 96-well plate was sequenced on a dedicated single-read 150-cycle Illumina NextSeq 550 flow cell. The original methods were these. Because the immunoSEQ output included only junctional sequences and no quality scores, the filtering could not be the same as the filtering used for full-length reads. To assign V/J genes and CDR3, sequences were annotated using PyIR, a Python wrapper for IgBLAST v1.9, with IMGT germline references. Reads with weak V/J assignments (E-value above 1e-6), missing CDR3, stop codons, out-of-frame junctions, or ambiguous translated residues were removed. V3J clonotypes were defined by identical inferred V gene, J gene, and CDR3 amino acid sequence. Percentage overlap between repertoires was calculated by dividing the number of shared unique clonotypes by the size of the smaller repertoire. Repertoire richness was assessed with RTK rarefaction, the Chao1 estimator, and Recon v2.1 estimates of unobserved clonotypes. Generation probabilities were computed with OLGA for all TCRbeta clonotypes obtained by the gDNA method from a handful of donors. The immuneACCESS repertoire file appears here via TCRdb, limited to in-frame rearrangements. These files lack a portion of the clones; in checked studies, under half of the deficit traces to unresolved V genes, and the cause of the others is not known. That table supplies the V and J calls and clone size; D and trimming were determined from the DNA. The table for this sample lists just over 2,000,000 clones; 90% to 95% of them were counted only once. The ten largest clones take up 0.1% to 0.15% of the sample.

What the study reported, not specific to this receptor: The genetic and exposure-history diversity represented was limited by the small number of donors. Naive subsets generally had larger estimated clonotype richness than memory subsets did. Incomplete sequencing was indicated by rarefaction of sorted-subset datasets, despite the large sequencing depth. When a handful of donors were compared, the shared fraction of clonotypes was 5% to 6.5% for naive CD4, 3% to 4% for naive CD8, 2.3% for memory CD4, and 0.35% to 0.4% for memory CD8. Compared with non-shared clonotypes, the clonotypes found in all four sorted-subset donors had higher generation probabilities. Based on pairwise subsampling, the degree of clonotype sharing among donors was expected to be affected by sequencing depth. Only blood was sampled, and tissue TCR repertoires likely differ from those in blood.

This receptor was taken from a man aged 18 to 35 in good health. Specimen: naive CD4+ T cells sorted from blood. The cell subset or site label here, explained by the study, means: CD45RA+ positively selected.

CDR3 loop: CASSPRAGTNYGYTF. In nucleotides, the sequence is TGCGCCAGCAGCCCCCGGGCAGGGACTAACTATGGCTACACCTTC. This sequence uses TRBV5-1 and TRBJ1-2; TRBD1 is a possible D gene, resting on 5 matching bases. The germline V gene yields SGHRS for CDR1 and YFSETQ for CDR2. The CDR3 goes from the cysteine to the phenylalanine over 15 residues. Only the CDR3 portion is preserved as DNA: 45 bases, with reading frame beginning at the first base. Cut back by 4 bases and 0 bases, the V and J ends lie 13 bases apart.